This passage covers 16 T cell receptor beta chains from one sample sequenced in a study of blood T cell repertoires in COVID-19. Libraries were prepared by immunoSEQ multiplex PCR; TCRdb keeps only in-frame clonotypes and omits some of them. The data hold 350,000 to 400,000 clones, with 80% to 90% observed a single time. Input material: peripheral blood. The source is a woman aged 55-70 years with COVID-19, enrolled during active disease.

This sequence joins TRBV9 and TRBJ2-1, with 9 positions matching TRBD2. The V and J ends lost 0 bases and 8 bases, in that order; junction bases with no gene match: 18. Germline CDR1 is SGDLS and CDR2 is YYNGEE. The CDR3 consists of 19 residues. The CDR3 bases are TGTGCCAGCAGCGTAGGTAGGCGGGGGGGCCGGATAAACCAGGATGAGCAGTTCTTC. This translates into CASSVGRRGGRINQDEQFF.

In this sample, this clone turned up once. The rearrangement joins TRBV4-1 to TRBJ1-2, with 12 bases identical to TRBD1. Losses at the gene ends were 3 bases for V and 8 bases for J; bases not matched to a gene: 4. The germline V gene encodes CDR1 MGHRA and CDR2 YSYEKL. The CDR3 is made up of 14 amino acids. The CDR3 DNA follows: TGCGCCAGCAGCCAGGGACAGGGGGCGCGGGGCTACACCTTC. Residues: CASSQGQGARGYTF.

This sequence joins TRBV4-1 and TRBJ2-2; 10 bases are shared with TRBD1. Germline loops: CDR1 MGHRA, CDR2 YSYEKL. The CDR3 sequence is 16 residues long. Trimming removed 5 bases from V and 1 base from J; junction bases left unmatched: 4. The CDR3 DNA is TGCGCCAGCAGCTCCCGGGACAGGGGGAACACCGGGGAGCTGTTTTTT. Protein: CASSSRDRGNTGELFF.

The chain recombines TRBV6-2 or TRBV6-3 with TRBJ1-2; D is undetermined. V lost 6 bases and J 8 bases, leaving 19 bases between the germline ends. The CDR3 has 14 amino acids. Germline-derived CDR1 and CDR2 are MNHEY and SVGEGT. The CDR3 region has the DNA TGTGCCAGCAGCCTCTCCGGCAGCGCGGGGGGCTACACCTTC. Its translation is CASSLSGSAGGYTF.

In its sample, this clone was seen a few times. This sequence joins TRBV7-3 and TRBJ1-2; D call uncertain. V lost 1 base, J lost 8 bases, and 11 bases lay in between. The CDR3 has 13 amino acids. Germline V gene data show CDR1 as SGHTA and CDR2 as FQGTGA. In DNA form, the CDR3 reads TGTGCCAGCAGCTTAAGGGCCGGTAGGGGCTACACCTTC. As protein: CASSLRAGRGYTF.

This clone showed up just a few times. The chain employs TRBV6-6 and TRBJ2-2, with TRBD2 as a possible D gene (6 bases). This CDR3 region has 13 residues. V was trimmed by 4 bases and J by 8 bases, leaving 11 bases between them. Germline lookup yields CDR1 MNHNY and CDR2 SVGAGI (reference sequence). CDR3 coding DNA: TGTGCCAGCAGTTCCTCGCGGGGTGGGGAGCTGTTTTTT. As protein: CASSSSRGGELFF.

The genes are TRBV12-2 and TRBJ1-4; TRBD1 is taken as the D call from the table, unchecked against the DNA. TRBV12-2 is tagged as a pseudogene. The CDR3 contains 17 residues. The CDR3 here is CASRLAPLRARGEKLFF. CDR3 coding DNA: TGTGCAAGTCGCTTAGCGCCCCTCAGGGCGAGGGGGGAAAAACTGTTTTTT.

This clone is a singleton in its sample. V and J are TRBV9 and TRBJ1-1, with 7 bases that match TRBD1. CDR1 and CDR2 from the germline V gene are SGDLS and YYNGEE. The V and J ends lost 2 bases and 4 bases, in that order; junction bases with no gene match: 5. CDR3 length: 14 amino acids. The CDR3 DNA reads TGTGCCAGCAGCGTGGGACAGCCCGGCACTGAAGCTTTCTTT. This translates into CASSVGQPGTEAFF.

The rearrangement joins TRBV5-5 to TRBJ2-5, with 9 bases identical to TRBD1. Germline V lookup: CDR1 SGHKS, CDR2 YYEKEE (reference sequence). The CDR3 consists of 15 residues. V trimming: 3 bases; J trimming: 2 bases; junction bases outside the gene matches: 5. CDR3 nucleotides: TGTGCCAGCAGCTCTGGGACAGGGCTGCAAGAGACCCAGTACTTC. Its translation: CASSSGTGLQETQYF.

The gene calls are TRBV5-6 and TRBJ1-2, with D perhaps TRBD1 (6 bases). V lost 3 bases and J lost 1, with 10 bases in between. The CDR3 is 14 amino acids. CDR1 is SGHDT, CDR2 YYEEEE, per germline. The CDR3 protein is CASSSGTLNYGYTF. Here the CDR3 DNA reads TGTGCCAGCAGCTCCGGGACACTTAACTATGGCTACACCTTC.

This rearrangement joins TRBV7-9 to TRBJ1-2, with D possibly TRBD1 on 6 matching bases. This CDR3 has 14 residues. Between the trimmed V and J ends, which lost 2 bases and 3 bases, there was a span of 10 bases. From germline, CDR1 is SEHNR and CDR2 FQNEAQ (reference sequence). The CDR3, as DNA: TGTGCCAGCAGCTTACAGGGGAGCGACTATGGCTACACCTTC. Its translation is CASSLQGSDYGYTF.

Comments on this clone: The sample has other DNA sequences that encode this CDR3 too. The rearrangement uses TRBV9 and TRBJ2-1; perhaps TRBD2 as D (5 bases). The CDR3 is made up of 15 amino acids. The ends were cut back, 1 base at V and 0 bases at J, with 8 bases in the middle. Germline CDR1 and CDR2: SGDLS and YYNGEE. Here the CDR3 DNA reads TGTGCCAGCAGCGTAACGGGGAGCTCCTACAATGAGCAGTTCTTC. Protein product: CASSVTGSSYNEQFF.

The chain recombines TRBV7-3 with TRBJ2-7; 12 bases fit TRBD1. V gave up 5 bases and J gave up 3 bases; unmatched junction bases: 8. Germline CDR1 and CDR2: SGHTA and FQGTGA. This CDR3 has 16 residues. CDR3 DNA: TGTGCCAGCAGCGAATCTGGGACAGGGGGCATCTACGAGCAGTACTTC. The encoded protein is CASSESGTGGIYEQYF.

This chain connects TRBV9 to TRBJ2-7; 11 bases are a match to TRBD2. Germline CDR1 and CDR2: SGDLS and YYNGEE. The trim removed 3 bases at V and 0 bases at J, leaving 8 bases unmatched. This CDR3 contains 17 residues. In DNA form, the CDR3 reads TGTGCCAGCAGCGGGTCGGTAGCGGGGGGGAGCTCCTACGAGCAGTACTTC. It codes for CASSGSVAGGSSYEQYF.

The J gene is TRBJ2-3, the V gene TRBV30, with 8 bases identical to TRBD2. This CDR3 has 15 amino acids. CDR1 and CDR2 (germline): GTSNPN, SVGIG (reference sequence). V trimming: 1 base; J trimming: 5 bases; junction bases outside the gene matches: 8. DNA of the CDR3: TGTGCCTGGAGTGGCGGCGGGGGGCACATAGATACGCAGTATTTT. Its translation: CAWSGGGGHIDTQYF.

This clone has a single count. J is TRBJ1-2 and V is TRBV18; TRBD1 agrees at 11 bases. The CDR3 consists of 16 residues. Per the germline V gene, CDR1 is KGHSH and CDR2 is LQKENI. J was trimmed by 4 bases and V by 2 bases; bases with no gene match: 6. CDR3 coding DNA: TGTGCCAGCTCACCAGCAGGACAGGGGGCCCTCTATGGCTACACCTTC. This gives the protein CASSPAGQGALYGYTF.